This T cell receptor (beta chain) stems from a study of patients and donors after allogeneic stem cell transplantation. Using its own MiXCR run on the RT-PCR reads, TCRdb lists one record per CDR3 protein. The top ten hold roughly 26% of the sample, which has approximately 150,000 distinct CDR3 sequences, about 24% seen once. J was trimmed by 9 bases and V by 5 bases; bases with no gene match: 14. There are 17 residues in the CDR3. Germline CDR1 MNHNS, CDR2 SASEGT. This chain connects TRBV6-1 to TRBJ2-1, with 12 bases aligning to TRBD2. This TCR came from a human donor who was either an allogeneic HSCT recipient or a stem cell or donor lymphocyte infusion donor (not recorded which). It is not recorded whose cells these are; they may come from a transplant donor. Sequencing was performed on blood, either unsorted or a sorted T cell fraction (not recorded which). This chain's CDR3 is CASSPRVASGREAEQFF. For the CDR3, the DNA is TGTGCCAGCAGTCCCCGCGTGGCTAGCGGGAGGGAAGCTGAGCAGTTCTTC.